This T cell receptor (beta chain) stems from a study of blood T cell repertoires in COVID-19. CDR3 length: 21 residues. Per the study methods: Reference gene primer amplification in the assay estimated nucleated cell counts. Assay: immunoSEQ multiplex PCR; the TCRdb copy retains only in-frame clones and omits some. The V and J calls and clone size come from that table; D and trimming were worked out from the DNA. The data contain fewer than 350,000 clones, 90% of them singletons. For this clone: One end of the junction does not line up with germline, which may come from a read error.

Sequencing was done on a sample of peripheral blood. The V call is TRBV23-1, the J call TRBJ1-6; D unclear. TRBV23-1 belongs to the ORF category, with a function that is uncertain. This receptor was identified in a woman aged 25 to 45 with COVID-19, enrolled during active disease. The CDR3 spells CASSQAARVLIPRVYSSPLHF. The DNA for the CDR3 is TGCGCCAGCAGTCAAGCTGCCCGGGTCCTCATACCCCGTGTTTATAGTTCACCCCTCCACTTT.